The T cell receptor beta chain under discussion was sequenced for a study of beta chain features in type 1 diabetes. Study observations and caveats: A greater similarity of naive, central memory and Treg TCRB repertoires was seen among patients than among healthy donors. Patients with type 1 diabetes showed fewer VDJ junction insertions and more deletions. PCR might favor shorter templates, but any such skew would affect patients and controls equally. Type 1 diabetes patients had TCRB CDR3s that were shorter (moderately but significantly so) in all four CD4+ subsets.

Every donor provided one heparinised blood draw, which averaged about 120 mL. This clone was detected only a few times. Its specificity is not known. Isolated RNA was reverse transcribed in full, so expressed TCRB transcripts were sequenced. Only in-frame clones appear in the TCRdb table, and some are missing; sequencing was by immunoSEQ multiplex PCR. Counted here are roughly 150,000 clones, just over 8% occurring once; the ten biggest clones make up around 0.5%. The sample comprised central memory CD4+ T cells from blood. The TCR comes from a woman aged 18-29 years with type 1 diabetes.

CDR3 in DNA: TGTGCCAGCAGCTGGCAGGCGAACACTGAAGCTTTCTTT. Amino acid sequence: CASSWQANTEAFF. The chain has TRBV7-9 and TRBJ1-1; D is ambiguous. V lost 4 bases to trimming and J lost 1 base, with 7 bases between them. The CDR3 loop spans 13 amino acids. CDR1 and CDR2 (germline): SEHNR, FQNEAQ (reference sequence).